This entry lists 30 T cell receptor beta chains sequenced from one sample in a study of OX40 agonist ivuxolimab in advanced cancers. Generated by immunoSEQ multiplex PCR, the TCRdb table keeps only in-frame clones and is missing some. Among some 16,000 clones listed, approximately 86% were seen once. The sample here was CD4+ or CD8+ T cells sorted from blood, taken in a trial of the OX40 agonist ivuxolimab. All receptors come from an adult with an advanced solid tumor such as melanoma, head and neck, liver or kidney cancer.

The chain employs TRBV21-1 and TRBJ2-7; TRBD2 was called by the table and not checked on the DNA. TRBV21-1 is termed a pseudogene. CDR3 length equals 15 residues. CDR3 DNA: TGTGCCAGCAGCACCAAGCGGACCCGAGGGTTCGAGCAGTACTTC. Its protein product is CASSTKRTRGFEQYF.

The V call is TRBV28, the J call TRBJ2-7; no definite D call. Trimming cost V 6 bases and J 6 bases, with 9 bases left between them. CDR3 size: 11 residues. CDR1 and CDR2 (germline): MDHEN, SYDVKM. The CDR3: CASSPGREQYF. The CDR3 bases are TGTGCCAGCAGCCCAGGACGCGAGCAGTACTTC.

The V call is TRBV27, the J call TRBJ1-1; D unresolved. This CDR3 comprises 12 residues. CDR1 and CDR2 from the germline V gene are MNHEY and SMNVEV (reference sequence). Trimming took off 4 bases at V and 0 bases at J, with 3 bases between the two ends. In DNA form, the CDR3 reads TGTGCCAGCAGTTCCGTGAACACTGAAGCTTTCTTT. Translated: CASSSVNTEAFF.

The CDR3 nucleotides read TGTGCCAGCAGCCTCGCTGGAGTCAGTGATACGCAGTATTTT. Translating gives CASSLAGVSDTQYF. V is TRBV7-2 and J is TRBJ2-3; no firm D call. This CDR3 has 14 residues. V lost 5 bases and J 6 bases, leaving 15 bases between the germline ends. Germline CDR1 is SGHTA and CDR2 is FQGNSA. Full variable domain (outside the CDR3, taken from reference TRBV7-2 and TRBJ2-3): GAGVSQSPSNKVTEKGKDVELRCDPISGHTALYWYRQSLGQGLEFLIYFQGNSAPDKSGLPSDRFSAERTGGSVSTLTIQRTQQEDSAVYLCASSLAGVSDTQYFGPGTRLTVL.

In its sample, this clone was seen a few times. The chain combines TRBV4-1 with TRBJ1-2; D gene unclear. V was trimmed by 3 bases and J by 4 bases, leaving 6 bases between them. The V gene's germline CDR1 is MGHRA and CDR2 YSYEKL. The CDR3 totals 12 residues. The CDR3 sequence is CASSQELYGYTF. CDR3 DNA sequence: TGCGCCAGCAGCCAGGAACTCTATGGCTACACCTTC.

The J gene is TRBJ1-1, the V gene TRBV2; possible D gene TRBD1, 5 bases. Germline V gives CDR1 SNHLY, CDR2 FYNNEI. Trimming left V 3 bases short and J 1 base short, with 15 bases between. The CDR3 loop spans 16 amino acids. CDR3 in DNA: TGTGCCAGCAGTGATAGCAAAGCGGGGGGGAACACTGAAGCTTTCTTT. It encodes CASSDSKAGGNTEAFF.

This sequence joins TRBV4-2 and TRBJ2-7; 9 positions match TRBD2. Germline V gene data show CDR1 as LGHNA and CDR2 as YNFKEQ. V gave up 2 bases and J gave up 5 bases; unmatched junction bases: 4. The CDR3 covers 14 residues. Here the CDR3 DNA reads TGTGCCAGCAGCCAACCGGGACTAGCAGACGAGCAGTACTTC. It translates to CASSQPGLADEQYF.

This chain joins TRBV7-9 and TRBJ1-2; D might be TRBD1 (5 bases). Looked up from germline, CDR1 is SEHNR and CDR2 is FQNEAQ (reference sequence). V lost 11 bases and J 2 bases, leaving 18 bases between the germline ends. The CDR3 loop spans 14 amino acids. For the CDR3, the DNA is TGTGCCGGGGCAAGGGACGGAAAAAACTATGGCTACACCTTC. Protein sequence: CAGARDGKNYGYTF.

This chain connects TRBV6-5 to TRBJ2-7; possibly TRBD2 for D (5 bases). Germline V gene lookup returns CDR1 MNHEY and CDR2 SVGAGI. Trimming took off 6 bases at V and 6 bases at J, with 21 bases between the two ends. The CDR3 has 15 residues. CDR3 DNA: TGTGCCAGCAGGGTCACCTTTAGCGCAGTGGGCGAGCAGTACTTC. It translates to CASRVTFSAVGEQYF.

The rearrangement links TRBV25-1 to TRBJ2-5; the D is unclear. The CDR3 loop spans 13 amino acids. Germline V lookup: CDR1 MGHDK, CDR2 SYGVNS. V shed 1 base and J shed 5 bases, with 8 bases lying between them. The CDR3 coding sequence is TGTGCCAGCAGTGAATTGGCCCGGGAGACCCAGTACTTC. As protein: CASSELARETQYF.

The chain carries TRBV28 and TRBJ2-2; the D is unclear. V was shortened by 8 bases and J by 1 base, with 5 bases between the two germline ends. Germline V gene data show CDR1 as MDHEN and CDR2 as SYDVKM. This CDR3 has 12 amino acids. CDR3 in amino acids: CASDENTGELFF. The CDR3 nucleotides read TGTGCCAGCGATGAGAACACCGGGGAGCTGTTTTTT.

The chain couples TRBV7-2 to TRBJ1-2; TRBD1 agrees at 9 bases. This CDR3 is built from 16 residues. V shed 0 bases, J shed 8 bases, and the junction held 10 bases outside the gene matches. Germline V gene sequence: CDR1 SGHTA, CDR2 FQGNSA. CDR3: CASSLAGPGTGHGYTF. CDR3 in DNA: TGTGCCAGCAGCTTAGCGGGCCCCGGGACAGGGCACGGCTACACCTTC. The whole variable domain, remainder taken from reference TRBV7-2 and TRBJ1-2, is GAGVSQSPSNKVTEKGKDVELRCDPISGHTALYWYRQSLGQGLEFLIYFQGNSAPDKSGLPSDRFSAERTGGSVSTLTIQRTQQEDSAVYLCASSLAGPGTGHGYTFGSGTRLTVV.

CDR3 region: CASSFRTGNTEAFF. The CDR3 DNA reads as TGTGCCAGCAGTTTCCGGACAGGGAACACTGAAGCTTTCTTT. The chain links TRBV2 to TRBJ1-1, with 7 bases lining up with TRBD1. The CDR3 covers 14 residues. Germline lookup yields CDR1 SNHLY and CDR2 FYNNEI. The J segment lost 1 base and the V segment lost 5 bases, leaving 4 bases of the junction unmatched.

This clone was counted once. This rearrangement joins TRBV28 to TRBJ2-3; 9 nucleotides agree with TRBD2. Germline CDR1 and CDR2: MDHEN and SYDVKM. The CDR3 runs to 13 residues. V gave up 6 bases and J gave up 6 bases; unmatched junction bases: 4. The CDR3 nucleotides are TGTGCCAGCAGACCTAGCGGGGTGGATACGCAGTATTTT. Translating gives CASRPSGVDTQYF.

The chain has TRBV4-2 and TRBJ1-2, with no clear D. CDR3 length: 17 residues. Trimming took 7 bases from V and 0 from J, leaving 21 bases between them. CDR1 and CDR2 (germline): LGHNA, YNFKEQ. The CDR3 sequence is CASTYTTTGLANYGYTF. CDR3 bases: TGTGCCAGCACCTATACAACGACGGGCTTAGCTAACTATGGCTACACCTTC.

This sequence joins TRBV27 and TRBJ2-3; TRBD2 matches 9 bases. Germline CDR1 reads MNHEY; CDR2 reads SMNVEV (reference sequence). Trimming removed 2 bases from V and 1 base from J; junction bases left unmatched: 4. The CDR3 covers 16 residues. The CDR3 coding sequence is TGTGCCAGCAGTTTAGGTCCTAGCGGGGGCACAGATACGCAGTATTTT. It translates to CASSLGPSGGTDTQYF.

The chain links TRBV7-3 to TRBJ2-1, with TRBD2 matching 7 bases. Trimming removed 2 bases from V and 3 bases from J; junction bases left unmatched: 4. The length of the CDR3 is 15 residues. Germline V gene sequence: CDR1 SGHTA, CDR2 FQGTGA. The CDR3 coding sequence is TGTGCCAGCAGCTTATATACGGGGGGCTACAATGAGCAGTTCTTC. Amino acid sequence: CASSLYTGGYNEQFF.

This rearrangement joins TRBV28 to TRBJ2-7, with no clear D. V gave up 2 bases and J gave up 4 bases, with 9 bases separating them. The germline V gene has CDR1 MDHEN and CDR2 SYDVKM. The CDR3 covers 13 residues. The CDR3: CASSLVSAYEQYF. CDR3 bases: TGTGCCAGCAGTTTAGTCAGCGCATACGAGCAGTACTTC.

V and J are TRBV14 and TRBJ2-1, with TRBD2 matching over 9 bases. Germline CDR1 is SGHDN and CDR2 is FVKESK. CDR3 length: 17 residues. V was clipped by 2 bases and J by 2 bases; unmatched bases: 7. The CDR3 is CASSQTRVAGAYNEQFF. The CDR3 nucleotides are TGTGCCAGCAGCCAAACCCGGGTAGCGGGGGCCTACAATGAGCAGTTCTTC.

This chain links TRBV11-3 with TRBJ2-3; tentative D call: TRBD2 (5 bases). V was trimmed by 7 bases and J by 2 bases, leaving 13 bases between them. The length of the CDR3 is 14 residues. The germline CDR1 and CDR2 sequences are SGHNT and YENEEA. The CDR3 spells CASKSGLSTDTQYF. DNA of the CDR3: TGTGCCAGCAAGTCAGGACTTTCCACAGATACGCAGTATTTT.

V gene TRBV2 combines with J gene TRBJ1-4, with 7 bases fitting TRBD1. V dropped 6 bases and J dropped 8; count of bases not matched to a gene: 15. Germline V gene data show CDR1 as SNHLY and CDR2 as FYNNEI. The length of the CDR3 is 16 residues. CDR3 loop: CASSTIWGTEGEKLFF. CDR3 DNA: TGTGCCAGCAGCACGATTTGGGGGACAGAAGGCGAAAAACTGTTTTTT.

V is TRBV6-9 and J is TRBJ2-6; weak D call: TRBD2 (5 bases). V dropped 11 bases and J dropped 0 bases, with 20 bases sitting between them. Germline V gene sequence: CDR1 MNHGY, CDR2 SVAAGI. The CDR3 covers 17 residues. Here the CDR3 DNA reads TGTGCCTACCCGGGAAGAACGCCACGCTCTGGGGCCAACGTCCTGACTTTC. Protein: CAYPGRTPRSGANVLTF.

The CDR3 sequence is CASSSLRLGEINEKLFF. For the CDR3, the DNA is TGCGCCAGCAGTTCTTTACGCTTGGGGGAGATTAATGAAAAACTGTTTTTT. V gene TRBV5-1 combines with J gene TRBJ1-4, with a tentative D call TRBD1 (5 bases). Germline assignment: CDR1 SGHRS and CDR2 YFSETQ. V lost 5 bases, J lost 4 bases, and 21 bases lay in between. This CDR3 has 17 residues.

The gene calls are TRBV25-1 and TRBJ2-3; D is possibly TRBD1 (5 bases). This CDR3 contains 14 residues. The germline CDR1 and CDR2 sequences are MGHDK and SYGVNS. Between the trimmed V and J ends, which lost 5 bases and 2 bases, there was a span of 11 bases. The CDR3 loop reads CASSILTDTDTQYF. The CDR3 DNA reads TGTGCCAGCAGTATACTGACAGACACAGATACGCAGTATTTT.

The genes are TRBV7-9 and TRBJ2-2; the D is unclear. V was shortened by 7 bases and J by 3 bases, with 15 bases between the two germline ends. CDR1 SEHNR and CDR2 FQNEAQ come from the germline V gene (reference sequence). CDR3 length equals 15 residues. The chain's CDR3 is CASTPGWADTGELFF. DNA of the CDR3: TGTGCCAGCACCCCGGGTTGGGCTGACACCGGGGAGCTGTTTTTT.

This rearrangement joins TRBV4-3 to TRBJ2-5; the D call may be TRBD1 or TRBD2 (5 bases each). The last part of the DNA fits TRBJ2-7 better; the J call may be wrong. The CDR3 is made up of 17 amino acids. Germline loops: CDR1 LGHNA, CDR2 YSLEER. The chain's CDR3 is CASSQELRGGGSYEQYF. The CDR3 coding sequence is TGCGCCAGCAGCCAAGAGCTTAGGGGTGGGGGTAGCTACGAGCAGTACTTC.

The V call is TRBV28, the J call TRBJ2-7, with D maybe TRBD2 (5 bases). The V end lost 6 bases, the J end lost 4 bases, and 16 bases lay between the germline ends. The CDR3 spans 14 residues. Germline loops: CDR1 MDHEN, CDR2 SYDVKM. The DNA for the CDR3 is TGTGCCAGCAGCGATAGGACTCATACATACGAGCAGTACTTC. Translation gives CASSDRTHTYEQYF.

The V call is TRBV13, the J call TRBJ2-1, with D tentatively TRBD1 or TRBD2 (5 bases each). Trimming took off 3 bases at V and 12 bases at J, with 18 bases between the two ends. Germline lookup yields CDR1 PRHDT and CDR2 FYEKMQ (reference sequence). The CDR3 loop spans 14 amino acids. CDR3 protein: CASSLARSPRGQFF. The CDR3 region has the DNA TGTGCCAGCAGCTTGGCGCGCTCACCGAGGGGGCAGTTCTTC.

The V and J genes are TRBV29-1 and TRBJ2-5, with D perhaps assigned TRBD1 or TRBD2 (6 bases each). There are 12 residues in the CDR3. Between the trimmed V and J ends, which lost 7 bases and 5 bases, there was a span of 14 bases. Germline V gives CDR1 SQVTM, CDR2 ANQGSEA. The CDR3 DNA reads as TGCAGCGGAGGGGGGCAGGGTGAGACCCAGTACTTC. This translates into CSGGGQGETQYF.

The CDR3 DNA reads as TGTGCCAGCAGCCGACTGGGGGACTCGGGATACAATGAGCAGTTCTTC. It encodes CASSRLGDSGYNEQFF. The gene calls are TRBV7-2 and TRBJ2-1; maybe TRBD2 (6 bases). The V end lost 5 bases, the J end lost 4 bases, and 18 bases lay between the germline ends. CDR1 is SGHTA, CDR2 FQGNSA, per germline. The CDR3 loop spans 16 amino acids.